This T cell receptor beta chain originates from a study of T cells in Graves' hyperthyroidism and ophthalmopathy. This clonotype came up many times. Together with thyroid ultrasound, orbital computed tomography, serum thyroxine and TRAb, clinical symptoms were used for diagnoses. The CDR3 regions of TCR beta were amplified from RNA transcripts. A set of HTBI primers served as the primers for a first-round RT-PCR of the TCR CDR3. TCRdb processed the multiplex PCR reads anew with MiXCR; each CDR3 protein has one entry. The sample yields hundreds of thousands of distinct CDR3 sequences, around 13% seen once. Input material: blood. The clonotype originates from a woman between 40 and 50 years old with Graves' ophthalmopathy.

This CDR3 reads CASSFRTNNEQFF. CDR3 DNA: TGTGCCAGCAGCTTCCGGACAAACAATGAGCAGTTCTTC. This rearrangement joins TRBV11-2 to TRBJ2-1, with D possibly TRBD1 on 5 matching bases. This CDR3 is 13 amino acids long. Germline V CDR1 and CDR2: SGHAT, FQNNGV. Trimming removed 3 bases at V and 5 bases at J, with 8 bases between.